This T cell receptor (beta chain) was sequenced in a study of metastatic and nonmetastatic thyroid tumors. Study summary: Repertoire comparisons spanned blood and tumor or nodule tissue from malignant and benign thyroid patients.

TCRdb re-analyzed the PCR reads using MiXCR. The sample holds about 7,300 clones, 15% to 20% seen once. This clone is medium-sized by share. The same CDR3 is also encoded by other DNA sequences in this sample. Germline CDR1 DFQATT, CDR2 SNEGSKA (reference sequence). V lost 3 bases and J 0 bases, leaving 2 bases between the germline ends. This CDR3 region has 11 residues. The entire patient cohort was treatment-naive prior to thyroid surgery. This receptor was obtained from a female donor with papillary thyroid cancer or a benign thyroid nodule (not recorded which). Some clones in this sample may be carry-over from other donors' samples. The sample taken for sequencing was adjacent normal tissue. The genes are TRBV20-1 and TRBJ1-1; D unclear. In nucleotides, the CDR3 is TGCAGTGCTAGGGTGAACACTGAAGCTTTCTTT. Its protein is CSARVNTEAFF.